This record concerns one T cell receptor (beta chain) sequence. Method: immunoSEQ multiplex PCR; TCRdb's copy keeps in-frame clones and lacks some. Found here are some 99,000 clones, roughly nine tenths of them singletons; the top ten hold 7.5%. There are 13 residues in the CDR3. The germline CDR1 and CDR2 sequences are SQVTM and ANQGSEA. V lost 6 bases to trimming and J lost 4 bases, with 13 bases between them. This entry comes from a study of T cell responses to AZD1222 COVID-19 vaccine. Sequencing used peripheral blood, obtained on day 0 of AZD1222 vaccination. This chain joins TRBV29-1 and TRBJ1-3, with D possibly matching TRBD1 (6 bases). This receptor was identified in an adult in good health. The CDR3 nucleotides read TGCAGCGTGGCCGGGACACACGGAAACACCATATATTTT. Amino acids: CSVAGTHGNTIYF. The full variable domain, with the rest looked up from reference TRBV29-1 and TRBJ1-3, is SAVISQKPSRDICQRGTSLTIQCQVDSQVTMMFWYRQQPGQSLTLIATANQGSEATYESGFVIDKFPISRPNLTFSTLTVSNMSPEDSSIYLCSVAGTHGNTIYFGEGSWLTVV.